Below, one T cell receptor beta chain is given with its context. The data derive from a study of shared clonotypes between healthy human individuals. Study at large: Three men and two women, aged 18 to 49, were donors.

The repertoire was sequenced with immunoSEQ multiplex PCR; TCRdb's copy has only in-frame clones and lacks some. Here the sample spans 500,000 to 650,000 clones, around 78% being singletons. The V and J ends lost 6 bases and 6 bases, in that order; junction bases with no gene match: 3. The CDR3 contains 13 residues. Germline loops: CDR1 SNHLY, CDR2 FYNNEI. The sequencing input was PBMCs. The genes are TRBV2 and TRBJ2-2; TRBD1 matches at 8 bases. This TCR was recovered from a woman between 40 and 50 years old in good health. Some clones in this sample may be carry-over from other donors' samples. CDR3 in amino acids: CASSLQGAGELFF. In DNA, the CDR3 is TGTGCCAGCAGCCTACAGGGGGCCGGGGAGCTGTTTTTT.